These 24 T cell receptor beta chains came from one sample sequenced in a study of T cell repertoires in cytomegalovirus infection. TCRdb used MiXCR to reprocess the reads, holding one entry per CDR3 protein. The sample has 35,000 to 55,000 distinct CDR3 sequences, 20% seen once; the top ten hold around a sixth. The antigens of these receptors remain unknown. The sequenced sample was PBMCs, sequenced either directly or after in vitro stimulation (not recorded which). The source of these receptors is a human donor in good health (CMV status not recorded). Some clones in this sample may be carry-over from other donors' samples.

This clonotype came up a few times. The chain is built from TRBV20-1 and TRBJ1-2; 8 bases map to TRBD1. The germline CDR1 and CDR2 sequences are DFQATT and SNEGSKA (reference sequence). J gave up 5 bases and V 6 bases, and 8 bases lay outside the gene matches. The CDR3 has 13 amino acids. The CDR3 protein is CSAWGQDLYGYTF. The DNA of the CDR3 is TGCAGTGCCTGGGGACAGGACCTATATGGCTACACCTTC.

This clonotype was seen a few times. V and J are TRBV12-3 or TRBV12-4 and TRBJ2-1; D is tentatively TRBD1 or TRBD2 (6 bases each). This CDR3 contains 13 residues. V was pared by 7 bases and J by 9 bases, with 16 bases between. In nucleotides, the CDR3 is TGTGCCAGCACCATGGGGGGCGGCGGTGAGCAGTTCTTC. It encodes CASTMGGGGEQFF.

Only a few counts were recorded for this clonotype. The V and J genes are TRBV28 and TRBJ1-2; D is undetermined. Germline CDR1 reads MDHEN; CDR2 reads SYDVKM. The CDR3 runs 15 residues. The V gene lost 6 bases and the J gene lost 4 bases, with 18 bases spanning the gap. CDR3 amino acids: CASSPDRRSLYGYTF. The DNA for the CDR3 is TGTGCCAGCAGCCCCGACCGACGGAGTCTCTATGGCTACACCTTC.

This clonotype has at least ten counts. The V and J genes are TRBV10-3 and TRBJ1-2, with a tentative D call TRBD1 (5 bases). The CDR3 is 14 residues long. Per germline, CDR1 ENHRY and CDR2 SYGVKD. The ends were cut back, 8 bases at V and 8 bases at J, with 21 bases in the middle. Here the CDR3 DNA reads TGTGCCATCGAACTTGGATACCAGGGTTGGGGCTACACCTTC. It yields the protein CAIELGYQGWGYTF.

This clonotype was observed a handful of times. CDR3 protein: CASSLVGGKGYEQYF. In nucleotides, the CDR3 is TGTGCCAGCAGCTTAGTTGGCGGGAAGGGATACGAGCAGTACTTC. The chain combines TRBV7-8 with TRBJ2-7, with D perhaps matching TRBD2 (6 bases). The germline V gene encodes CDR1 SGHVS and CDR2 FQNEAQ. CDR3 length: 15 amino acids. V gave up 1 base and J gave up 4 bases, with 14 bases separating them. Complete variable domain (other parts from reference TRBV7-8 and TRBJ2-7): GAGVSQSPRYKVAKRGQDVALRCDPISGHVSLFWYQQALGQGPEFLTYFQNEAQLDKSGLPSDRFFAERPEGSVSTLKIQRTQQEDSAVYLCASSLVGGKGYEQYFGPGTRLTVT.

This clonotype has a count of ten or more. The chain recombines TRBV20-1 with TRBJ2-7; weak D call: TRBD2 (5 bases). V was clipped by 0 bases and J by 4 bases, with 10 bases between them. CDR3 size: 13 residues. Germline CDR1 reads DFQATT; CDR2 reads SNEGSKA (reference sequence). The CDR3 sequence: CSARDRDVYEQYF. DNA of the CDR3: TGCAGTGCTAGAGATCGGGATGTATACGAGCAGTACTTC.

CDR3 loop: CASSPSRSGEKLFF. CDR3 bases: TGTGCCAGCTCACCATCCAGATCCGGGGAAAAACTGTTTTTT. This sequence joins TRBV18 and TRBJ1-4; D remains ambiguous. V lost 2 bases and J lost 8, with 12 bases in between. Germline V gene data show CDR1 as KGHSH and CDR2 as LQKENI. The CDR3 totals 14 residues.

This clonotype was observed many times. The chain couples TRBV7-2 to TRBJ1-1; D remains ambiguous. V was shortened by 5 bases and J by 0 bases, with 10 bases between the two germline ends. Germline-derived CDR1 and CDR2 are SGHTA and FQGNSA. This CDR3 region has 14 residues. The CDR3 here is CASSQRPLNTEAFF. DNA of the CDR3: TGTGCCAGCAGCCAAAGGCCTCTGAACACTGAAGCTTTCTTT. The variable domain in full, completed from reference TRBV7-2 and TRBJ1-1, reads GAGVSQSPSNKVTEKGKDVELRCDPISGHTALYWYRQSLGQGLEFLIYFQGNSAPDKSGLPSDRFSAERTGGSVSTLTIQRTQQEDSAVYLCASSQRPLNTEAFFGQGTRLTVV.

This chain uses TRBV6-6 with TRBJ2-1; a possible D gene is TRBD1 (6 bases). There are 14 residues in the CDR3. Trimming removed 5 bases from V and 10 bases from J, with 18 bases in between. Germline V gives CDR1 MNHNY, CDR2 SVGAGI (reference sequence). The CDR3 sequence: CASSIKTGWPEQFF. DNA for the CDR3: TGTGCCAGCAGTATTAAGACAGGATGGCCCGAGCAGTTCTTC.

This clonotype has ten or more counts. V and J are TRBV2 and TRBJ2-1, with 7 bases matching TRBD2. The germline CDR1 and CDR2 sequences are SNHLY and FYNNEI. This CDR3 spans 14 amino acids. The V segment lost 5 bases and the J segment 7 bases; nucleotides outside the gene matches: 8. This CDR3 reads CASSKTSRDNEQFF. In DNA form, the CDR3 reads TGTGCCAGCAGTAAGACTAGCAGGGATAATGAGCAGTTCTTC.

This clonotype was observed many times. This rearrangement joins TRBV11-2 to TRBJ2-2; maybe TRBD2 (6 bases). The germline V gene has CDR1 SGHAT and CDR2 FQNNGV. The V end lost 2 bases, the J end lost 1 base, and 17 bases lay between the germline ends. CDR3 length equals 18 residues. CDR3 region: CASSLLLNSGVNTGELFF. The CDR3 coding sequence is TGTGCCAGCAGCTTATTACTAAACTCGGGGGTGAACACCGGGGAGCTGTTTTTT.

The rearrangement links TRBV28 to TRBJ1-5; 7 bases agree with TRBD1. Germline V gene lookup returns CDR1 MDHEN and CDR2 SYDVKM. The CDR3 has 14 residues. J lost 7 bases, V lost 6 bases, and 9 bases had no gene match. The CDR3 is CASRRQGDGQPQHF. The CDR3 region has the DNA TGTGCCAGCAGACGACAGGGTGACGGCCAGCCCCAGCATTTT.

V and J are TRBV5-1 and TRBJ1-6; D is undetermined. V lost 4 bases to trimming and J lost 6 bases, with 11 bases between them. The CDR3 loop spans 14 amino acids. Germline V gene lookup returns CDR1 SGHRS and CDR2 YFSETQ. CDR3 loop: CASSPSPSNSPLHF. CDR3 in DNA: TGCGCCAGCAGCCCTTCGCCATCTAATTCACCCCTCCACTTT.

This rearrangement joins TRBV15 to TRBJ2-5; D not certain. The ends were cut back, 8 bases at V and 4 bases at J, with 20 bases in the middle. The V gene's germline CDR1 is LNHNV and CDR2 YYDKDF (reference sequence). The CDR3 is 15 amino acids. CDR3 protein: CATQRYPLPLETQYF. Here the CDR3 DNA reads TGTGCCACCCAGAGGTATCCGTTACCCTTAGAGACCCAGTACTTC.

The chain carries TRBV5-5 and TRBJ2-5; 9 nucleotides agree with TRBD2. V shed 4 bases and J 5 bases; nucleotides not matched to a gene: 3. The germline V gene has CDR1 SGHKS and CDR2 YYEKEE (reference sequence). The CDR3 loop spans 13 amino acids. As DNA, the CDR3 is TGTGCCAGCAGCGGGACTAGCTGGGAGACCCAGTACTTC. It specifies CASSGTSWETQYF.

As regards this clonotype: A read error may account for a junction end that differs from germline. The chain employs TRBV28 and TRBJ2-5; 14 nucleotides agree with TRBD2. Germline loops: CDR1 MDHEN, CDR2 SYDVKM. The CDR3 runs 16 residues. The CDR3 DNA sequence: TGTGCCAGCAGTTTCGAGACTAGCGGGGGGGTAGAGACCAAGTACTTC. Protein product: CASSFETSGGVETKYF.

The chain combines TRBV11-2 with TRBJ1-1; D gene unclear. The CDR3 is 16 amino acids. The germline gives CDR1 SGHAT, CDR2 FQNNGV. The V end lost 0 bases, the J end lost 7 bases, and 18 bases lay between the germline ends. The CDR3 DNA reads TGTGCCAGCAGCTTAGATCAGGTGGGGATCGGCGGTGAAGCTTTCTTT. Amino acids: CASSLDQVGIGGEAFF.

The CDR3 loop is CASSVATFSGGTDTQYF. The CDR3, as DNA: TGTGCCAGCAGCGTAGCTACCTTTTCCGGAGGCACAGATACGCAGTATTTT. This chain uses TRBV9 with TRBJ2-3; D not certain. The V and J ends lost 0 bases and 1 base respectively, with 15 bases between them. Per germline, CDR1 SGDLS and CDR2 YYNGEE. This CDR3 is built from 17 residues.

This CDR3 is CSAREEGGGGAFF. The CDR3 coding sequence is TGCAGTGCTAGAGAGGAAGGGGGCGGTGGGGCTTTCTTT. The chain couples TRBV20-1 to TRBJ1-1; 7 bases line up with TRBD1. Per the germline V gene, CDR1 is DFQATT and CDR2 is SNEGSKA (reference sequence). CDR3 length: 13 residues. J gave up 11 bases and V 0 bases, and 9 bases lay outside the gene matches.

This clonotype showed up many times. The J gene is TRBJ2-3, the V gene TRBV7-8; 8 bases line up with TRBD1. The junction had 7 bases not matched to a gene; V was cut back by 5 bases and J by 3 bases. This CDR3 comprises 15 residues. Germline V gene sequence: CDR1 SGHVS, CDR2 FQNEAQ. The CDR3 sequence: CASSGAGGWTDTQYF. The DNA of the CDR3 is TGTGCCAGCAGCGGGGCAGGGGGCTGGACAGATACGCAGTATTTT.

This clonotype appeared a few times. The rearrangement links TRBV12-5 to TRBJ2-1; D remains unclear. The CDR3 contains 13 residues. Looked up from germline, CDR1 is LGHNT and CDR2 is FRNRAP. Trimming took off 2 bases at V and 7 bases at J, with 9 bases between the two ends. In DNA, the CDR3 is TGTGCTAGTGGTTTGAATTATGTGAATGAGCAGTTCTTC. This codes for CASGLNYVNEQFF. The full variable domain, completed using reference TRBV12-5 and TRBJ2-1, is DARVTQTPRHKVTEMGQEVTMRCQPILGHNTVFWYRQTMMQGLELLAYFRNRAPLDDSGMPKDRFSAEMPDATLATLKIQPSEPRDSAVYFCASGLNYVNEQFFGPGTRLTVL.

This clonotype was picked up a small number of times. This rearrangement joins TRBV10-2 to TRBJ2-7, with 11 bases lining up with TRBD1. CDR3 length: 17 residues. Germline V gene lookup returns CDR1 WSHSY and CDR2 SAAADI. Losses at the gene ends were 2 bases for V and 2 bases for J; bases not matched to a gene: 8. The CDR3 is CASSEAPGQGGPYEQYF. Here the CDR3 DNA reads TGCGCCAGCAGTGAGGCGCCGGGACAGGGGGGACCCTACGAGCAGTACTTC.

The chain is built from TRBV27 and TRBJ2-1; no reliable D call. Germline CDR1 is MNHEY and CDR2 is SMNVEV (reference sequence). The CDR3 has 13 residues. The CDR3 loop is CADIWVIANEQFF. CDR3 DNA: TGTGCAGACATCTGGGTTATCGCCAATGAGCAGTTCTTC.

This clonotype was detected many times. The gene calls are TRBV7-2 and TRBJ1-5; the D gene is possibly TRBD1 (5 bases). The germline V gene has CDR1 SGHTA and CDR2 FQGNSA. This CDR3 comprises 14 residues. V was cut by 2 bases and J by 7 bases, with 12 bases left in between. The CDR3 loop is CASSLRPRGQPQHF. DNA for the CDR3: TGTGCCAGCAGCTTACGGCCTCGGGGGCAGCCCCAGCATTTT.